The 6 T cell receptor beta chains below were found in one sample sequenced in a study of early T cells in non-severe SARS-CoV-2 infection. TCRdb re-derived calls from the 5' RACE reads in MiXCR, one entry per CDR3 protein. The sample has approximately 120,000 distinct CDR3 sequences, 14% to 15% seen once. Sequencing was done on a sample of whole blood. The receptors derive from an adult who was a healthcare worker with PCR-confirmed SARS-CoV-2 infection or an uninfected control (not recorded which).

The rearrangement links TRBV19 to TRBJ1-4; the D is unclear. Germline CDR1 reads LNHDA; CDR2 reads SQIVND (reference sequence). This CDR3 region has 13 residues. V lost 4 bases to trimming and J lost 4 bases, with 7 bases between them. CDR3 DNA sequence: TGTGCCAGTAGTAAGCGGATTAATGAAAAACTGTTTTTT. Its protein product is CASSKRINEKLFF. Filled out from reference TRBV19 and TRBJ1-4, the complete variable domain reads DGGITQSPKYLFRKEGQNVTLSCEQNLNHDAMYWYRQDPGQGLRLIYYSQIVNDFQKGDIAEGYSVSREKKESFPLTVTSAQKNPTAFYLCASSKRINEKLFFGSGTQLSVL.

There are a few counts of this clonotype. The V gene is TRBV6-6, the J gene TRBJ1-5, with 7 bases fitting TRBD1. The J segment lost 14 bases and the V segment lost 5 bases, leaving 12 bases of the junction unmatched. This CDR3 region has 13 residues. The V gene's germline CDR1 is MNHNY and CDR2 SVGAGI (reference sequence). The CDR3 bases are TGTGCCAGCAGTCGGGAGGTAAGAGGGGGCGAGCATTTT. As protein: CASSREVRGGEHF.

This chain links TRBV4-1 with TRBJ2-6; a weak D match, TRBD2 (5 bases). Germline V gives CDR1 MGHRA, CDR2 YSYEKL. The V end was cut by 0 bases, the J end by 4 bases, with 7 bases between. The CDR3 length is 15 residues. The CDR3 region has the DNA TGCGCCAGCAGCCAAGAGGGAGCCGGGGCCAACGTCCTGACTTTC. Its protein product is CASSQEGAGANVLTF.

This clonotype has just a few counts. The rearrangement links TRBV24-1 to TRBJ2-7; no firm D call. Trimming cost V 0 bases and J 2 bases, with 10 bases left between them. The CDR3 totals 15 residues. CDR1 KGHDR and CDR2 SFDVKD come from the germline V gene. The CDR3 DNA reads TGTGCCACCAGTGATTTGCAGCCGGGCCCCTACGAGCAGTACTTC. Encoded protein: CATSDLQPGPYEQYF.

V and J are TRBV7-8 and TRBJ2-2; 7 positions match TRBD1. V dropped 1 base and J dropped 4; count of bases not matched to a gene: 6. Germline CDR1 SGHVS, CDR2 FQNEAQ. The CDR3 is 16 amino acids. The CDR3 is CASSLVSTGSTGELFF. CDR3 coding DNA: TGTGCCAGCAGCTTAGTTTCGACAGGGAGCACCGGGGAGCTGTTTTTT.

This clonotype appeared many times. The chain employs TRBV9 and TRBJ1-1; D ambiguous. The germline V gene has CDR1 SGDLS and CDR2 YYNGEE. The V and J ends lost 3 bases and 3 bases respectively, with 12 bases between them. This CDR3 is built from 14 residues. The DNA of the CDR3 is TGTGCCAGCAGCGGGACCGATATGGACACTGAAGCTTTCTTT. Protein: CASSGTDMDTEAFF.